The text below deals with one TCR beta chain. Antigen unknown. The data belong to a study of T-cell memory formation after mild COVID-19. Study in general: Among the donors, TCR clusters were largely specific to each donor.

One entry per CDR3 protein results from TCRdb running MiXCR on the 5' RACE reads. The sample consists of some 150,000 distinct CDR3 sequences, under 25% of them appearing once. Germline V gives CDR1 KGHSH, CDR2 LQKENI. V gave up 1 base and J gave up 4 bases, with 10 bases separating them. CDR3 length equals 14 residues. General study findings and limits: Contracting clones from day 15 to 85 showed balanced CD4/CD8; later expanders favored CD4+.

The sample taken for sequencing was PBMCs or a T cell subset sorted from them (not recorded which). The receptor was derived from an adult woman who had mild COVID-19 (a few samples of this study predate the infection). Cell type and time point are not known. V is TRBV18 and J is TRBJ1-1; D is undetermined. The CDR3: CASSPQEAVTEAFF. The CDR3 DNA is TGTGCCAGCTCACCACAGGAGGCTGTCACTGAAGCTTTCTTT.